This paragraph reports one T cell receptor beta chain. Sequencing was performed with immunoSEQ multiplex PCR; in TCRdb, only in-frame clones are kept and a portion is missing. The table shows about 83,000 clones, with 65% to 85% occurring only once. The CDR3 extends over 13 amino acids. V lost 6 bases and J 5 bases, leaving 13 bases between the germline ends. Per germline, CDR1 LNHDA and CDR2 SQIVND (reference sequence). The data originate from a study of ipilimumab plus nivolumab after autologous stem cell transplantation. Turning to the study itself: The DLBCL group included primary refractory and relapsed cases.

The sequenced sample was PBMCs, obtained in a trial of ipilimumab plus nivolumab as post-transplant consolidation. The clonotype was recovered from a male donor with diffuse large B-cell lymphoma. The rearrangement uses TRBV19 and TRBJ1-1, with D possibly TRBD1 on 5 matching bases. CDR3: CASRAPGRTEAFF. The DNA of the CDR3 is TGTGCCAGTAGGGCCCCGGGGCGGACTGAAGCTTTCTTT.